The subject of this entry is one TCR beta chain. Its antigen is still unknown. Method: immunoSEQ multiplex PCR; TCRdb's copy keeps in-frame clones and lacks some. The data contain roughly 30,000 clones, about four fifths of them singletons. Per the germline V gene, CDR1 is SNHLY and CDR2 is FYNNEI. V lost 3 bases and J lost 0, with 9 bases in between. The CDR3 contains 14 residues. These data are taken from a study of graft-versus-host responses after intestinal transplantation. Study-wide background: Multivisceral, liver-intestinal, or isolated intestinal grafts were transplanted into recipients. Induction with anti-thymocyte globulin, then tacrolimus and steroids for about 3 years, was given to all recipients.

Findings and limits, study-wide: GvH clonotypes were identified within recipient marrow, with a subset emerging first in ileum or blood. Declines in HvG clones occurring early post-transplant were associated with peak circulating GvH clone levels.

This rearrangement joins TRBV2 to TRBJ2-7; D remains ambiguous. Source: unstimulated CD8+ T cells sorted from spleen or lymph node cells, taken before intestinal transplant. The sequence was obtained from a human donor who received an intestinal transplant. CDR3 bases: TGTGCCAGCAGTGAGGCAGTCACCTCCTACGAGCAGTACTTC. It specifies CASSEAVTSYEQYF. Based on the CDR3 plus reference TRBV2 and TRBJ2-7, the full variable domain is EPEVTQTPSHQVTQMGQEVILRCVPISNHLYFYWYRQILGQKVEFLVSFYNNEISEKSEIFDDQFSVERPDGSNFTLKIRSTKLEDSAMYFCASSEAVTSYEQYFGPGTRLTVT.